The 30 T cell receptor beta chains below were found in one sample sequenced in a study of identical twins. TCRdb re-called the 5' RACE reads with MiXCR, one entry per CDR3 protein. The sample consists of 1.5 million or so distinct CDR3 sequences, under 35% of them appearing once. The sequenced sample consisted of cord blood. The receptors here all came from a newborn girl in good health.

The V and J genes are TRBV10-3 and TRBJ2-1; D unresolved. The length of the CDR3 is 15 residues. From germline, CDR1 is ENHRY and CDR2 SYGVKD. V was pared by 1 base and J by 7 bases, with 14 bases between. The CDR3 nucleotides are TGTGCCATCAGTGAGTTGGCGCTGGCTAAGAATGAGCAGTTCTTC. Protein: CAISELALAKNEQFF.

This clonotype was seen a few times. The chain recombines TRBV4-2 with TRBJ2-4; TRBD2 agrees at 12 bases. CDR3 length: 19 amino acids. The germline CDR1 and CDR2 sequences are LGHNA and YNFKEQ. The trim removed 0 bases at V and 1 base at J, leaving 7 bases unmatched. The CDR3 bases are TGTGCCAGCAGCCAAGATTGGCTAGCGGGAGGGGAGGCCAAAAACATTCAGTACTTC. Protein: CASSQDWLAGGEAKNIQYF.

This chain connects TRBV2 to TRBJ1-4; tentative D call: TRBD1 (6 bases). Germline V gene data show CDR1 as SNHLY and CDR2 as FYNNEI. V was pared by 2 bases and J by 6 bases, with 13 bases between. The CDR3 runs to 15 residues. The CDR3 DNA sequence: TGTGCCAGCAGTGAATCTTGGGGGCGGCATGAAAAACTGTTTTTT. Encoded protein: CASSESWGRHEKLFF.

Ten or more counts support this clonotype. V usage is TRBV29-1 and J usage is TRBJ2-6; D uncertain. Deletions cut 1 base from V and 0 bases from J, with 7 bases between. Germline V CDR1 and CDR2: SQVTM, ANQGSEA. The length of the CDR3 is 15 residues. CDR3 loop: CSVEGGGSGANVLTF. The CDR3 bases are TGCAGCGTTGAAGGGGGTGGCTCTGGGGCCAACGTCCTGACTTTC.

This clonotype has just a few counts. This rearrangement joins TRBV27 to TRBJ2-1, with 9 bases aligning to TRBD2. The CDR3 is made up of 16 amino acids. Germline CDR1 MNHEY, CDR2 SMNVEV (reference sequence). The V segment lost 2 bases and the J segment 6 bases; nucleotides outside the gene matches: 8. DNA of the CDR3: TGTGCCAGCAGTTTACTGGGACTAGCCCCGCGCAATGAGCAGTTCTTC. It codes for CASSLLGLAPRNEQFF.

With respect to this clonotype: A read error may produce the germline difference seen at one junction end. The rearrangement joins TRBV6-2 or TRBV6-3 to TRBJ2-7, with D hard to call. The CDR3 runs to 11 residues. The germline gives CDR1 MNHEY, CDR2 SVGEGT. The CDR3 DNA follows: TGTGCCAGCAGTTATGCCTACGTGCAGTACTTC. Its protein is CASSYAYVQYF.

There are a few counts of this clonotype. This rearrangement joins TRBV6-1 to TRBJ2-5; D perhaps matches TRBD1 (5 bases). This CDR3 spans 15 amino acids. Per germline, CDR1 MNHNS and CDR2 SASEGT. V dropped 4 bases and J dropped 5 bases, with 17 bases sitting between them. The CDR3 region is CASSVTVWGRETQYF. For the CDR3, the DNA is TGTGCCAGCAGTGTTACAGTCTGGGGCAGGGAGACCCAGTACTTC.

This chain connects TRBV2 to TRBJ1-1, with TRBD1 matching 8 bases. The CDR3 consists of 17 residues. Germline trimming cut 7 bases from V and 0 bases from J; bases unmatched to any gene: 13. CDR1 and CDR2 (germline): SNHLY, FYNNEI. The CDR3 here is CASNLPGTGVMNTEAFF. DNA of the CDR3: TGTGCCAGCAATTTACCCGGGACAGGTGTCATGAACACTGAAGCTTTCTTT.

The V and J genes are TRBV24-1 and TRBJ2-5, with 7 positions matching TRBD1. Germline V gene lookup returns CDR1 KGHDR and CDR2 SFDVKD. V lost 4 bases to trimming and J lost 1 base; unmatched junction nucleotides: 5. This CDR3 is built from 15 residues. CDR3 region: CATSESPGGQETQYF. CDR3 bases: TGTGCCACCAGTGAAAGCCCAGGGGGCCAAGAGACCCAGTACTTC.

This clonotype was counted between two and nine times. V gene TRBV14 combines with J gene TRBJ2-3; no firm D call. The CDR3 covers 14 residues. Looked up from germline, CDR1 is SGHDN and CDR2 is FVKESK. Trimming removed 4 bases from V and 5 bases from J, with 13 bases in between. Here the CDR3 reads CASSRQGPIDTQYF. The DNA for the CDR3 is TGTGCCAGCAGCCGTCAAGGGCCAATAGATACGCAGTATTTT.

The chain links TRBV5-1 to TRBJ1-6, with D possibly TRBD1 on 6 matching bases. The CDR3 totals 15 residues. The germline V and J ends were trimmed by 0 bases and 7 bases, with 11 bases remaining between them. Per germline, CDR1 SGHRS and CDR2 YFSETQ. In nucleotides, the CDR3 is TGCGCCAGCAGCTTGGAAGCAGGGGAGAATTCACCCCTCCACTTT. It yields the protein CASSLEAGENSPLHF.

For this clonotype: This may arise from a read error, as a much more abundant clone is one base away. The J gene is TRBJ1-2, the V gene TRBV6-6, with 10 bases lining up with TRBD1. The V gene's germline CDR1 is MNHNY and CDR2 SVGAGI (reference sequence). The CDR3 runs 14 residues. Trimming removed 4 bases from V and 6 bases from J; junction bases left unmatched: 5. The CDR3 reads CASSSTGTGDGYTF. CDR3 DNA: TGTGCCAGCAGTTCGACCGGGACAGGGGATGGCTACACCTTC.

This clonotype was detected only a few times. The chain recombines TRBV24-1 with TRBJ2-7; 8 bases fit TRBD2. Germline assignment: CDR1 KGHDR and CDR2 SFDVKD. Unmatched junction bases numbered 12, after V lost 4 bases and J lost 5 bases. This CDR3 is built from 16 residues. The CDR3 spells CATSEASGSDSDEQYF. CDR3 DNA: TGTGCCACCAGTGAAGCCAGCGGGAGCGATTCCGACGAGCAGTACTTC.

CDR3 sequence: CASSQPLSSLYQETQYF. In DNA, the CDR3 is TGTGCCAGCAGCCAACCTCTATCCAGCCTGTACCAAGAGACCCAGTACTTC. V is TRBV14 and J is TRBJ2-5; no firm D call. V was pared by 2 bases and J by 0 bases, with 16 bases between. CDR3 length equals 17 residues. The germline V gene has CDR1 SGHDN and CDR2 FVKESK.

The chain carries TRBV27 and TRBJ2-7, with TRBD2 identical over 7 bases. Trimming at V came to 8 bases and at J to 0 bases, leaving 16 bases not matched to a gene. The CDR3 is made up of 17 amino acids. Germline V gene lookup returns CDR1 MNHEY and CDR2 SMNVEV (reference sequence). CDR3 loop: CASRKGRSWEGSYEQYF. CDR3 in DNA: TGTGCCAGCCGCAAAGGGCGATCGTGGGAGGGCTCCTACGAGCAGTACTTC.

V and J are TRBV29-1 and TRBJ2-1; D is tentatively TRBD1 or TRBD2 (5 bases each). The CDR3 contains 13 residues. V was pared by 8 bases and J by 4 bases, with 15 bases between. Germline CDR1 SQVTM, CDR2 ANQGSEA. The CDR3 here is CSLSTGPYNEQFF. CDR3 nucleotide sequence: TGCAGCCTCTCAACGGGGCCTTACAATGAGCAGTTCTTC.

In this sample, this clonotype turned up a few times. V usage is TRBV12-3 or TRBV12-4 and J usage is TRBJ2-7, with 9 bases aligning to TRBD2. This CDR3 spans 15 amino acids. V trimming: 1 base; J trimming: 3 bases; junction bases outside the gene matches: 4. CDR3 DNA: TGTGCCAGCAGTTTAGGCCTGACTAGCGGCTACGAGCAGTACTTC. This sequence encodes CASSLGLTSGYEQYF.

This sequence joins TRBV28 and TRBJ2-2; D possibly matches TRBD1 or TRBD2 (5 bases each). Trimming removed 11 bases from V and 5 bases from J, with 9 bases in between. Germline CDR1 is MDHEN and CDR2 is SYDVKM. CDR3 length: 11 amino acids. The CDR3 sequence is CAGGLTGELFF. Here the CDR3 DNA reads TGTGCCGGGGGTTTAACCGGGGAGCTGTTTTTT.

There are a few counts of this clonotype. This chain joins TRBV10-3 and TRBJ2-2; a possible D gene is TRBD2 (6 bases). CDR3 length: 15 amino acids. In germline, CDR1 is ENHRY, CDR2 SYGVKD. Trimming pared 5 bases from V and 7 bases from J, leaving 17 bases between. The CDR3 DNA sequence: TGTGCCATCAGTCCTGGGACTCAGATTGACGGGGAGCTGTTTTTT. It translates to CAISPGTQIDGELFF.

The V gene is TRBV3-1, the J gene TRBJ2-1, with 8 nucleotides matching TRBD2. Germline-derived CDR1 and CDR2 are LGHDT and YNNKEL (reference sequence). The CDR3 has 15 residues. V lost 2 bases and J lost 6; bases outside the gene matches: 6. CDR3 sequence: CASSQSSGGSNEQFF. For the CDR3, the DNA is TGTGCCAGCAGCCAAAGCAGCGGGGGCTCCAATGAGCAGTTCTTC.

This clonotype occurred a few times. The V and J genes are TRBV3-1 and TRBJ1-2, with a possible D match to TRBD1 (5 bases). Between the trimmed V and J ends, which lost 0 bases and 3 bases, there was a span of 14 bases. Germline V gene sequence: CDR1 LGHDT, CDR2 YNNKEL (reference sequence). CDR3 length: 16 amino acids. The DNA for the CDR3 is TGTGCCAGCAGCCAAGACTGGAAGGGGTCGGACTATGGCTACACCTTC. Amino acids: CASSQDWKGSDYGYTF.

This chain links TRBV19 with TRBJ2-3, with 10 positions matching TRBD2. This CDR3 spans 17 amino acids. Trimming cost V 5 bases and J 2 bases; bases outside gene matches: 10. Germline assignment: CDR1 LNHDA and CDR2 SQIVND (reference sequence). CDR3 sequence (DNA): TGTGCCAGTAGTGACATCCTAGCGGGGGCCTCCACAGATACGCAGTATTTT. Its translation: CASSDILAGASTDTQYF.

This clonotype has a single count. A read error is possible here, since a much larger clone lies one base away. This chain connects TRBV5-1 to TRBJ2-1; 10 bases map to TRBD2. The DNA end is more similar to TRBJ2-7, so the J call may be wrong. The CDR3 has 15 amino acids. Germline CDR1 SGHRS, CDR2 YFSETQ. CDR3 in amino acids: CASSSTSGFYNEQYF. For the CDR3, the DNA is TGCGCCAGCAGCTCGACTAGCGGGTTCTACAATGAGCAGTACTTC.

The V call is TRBV7-9, the J call TRBJ2-3; 7 bases are shared with TRBD1. The CDR3 is made up of 15 amino acids. With 5 bases clipped from V and 6 bases from J, the junction kept 11 bases outside the gene matches. Per the germline V gene, CDR1 is SEHNR and CDR2 is FQNEAQ (reference sequence). CDR3: CASSALDRPTDTQYF. As DNA, the CDR3 is TGTGCCAGCAGCGCCCTGGACAGGCCCACGGATACGCAGTATTTT.

The rearrangement links TRBV3-1 to TRBJ2-5, with D maybe TRBD2 (5 bases). The ends were cut back, 3 bases at V and 5 bases at J, with 13 bases in the middle. From germline, CDR1 is LGHDT and CDR2 YNNKEL (reference sequence). The CDR3 is 14 amino acids. CDR3 nucleotide sequence: TGTGCCAGCAGCCATTCGGGGAGAGGTGAGACCCAGTACTTC. Protein: CASSHSGRGETQYF.

The table lists this clonotype with a few counts. The V and J genes are TRBV5-1 and TRBJ2-1; 9 bases fit TRBD1. CDR1 and CDR2 from the germline V gene are SGHRS and YFSETQ. The CDR3 sequence is 14 residues long. Trimming at V came to 0 bases and at J to 6 bases, leaving 1 base not matched to a gene. This CDR3 is CASSLDRGPNEQFF. The CDR3 DNA reads TGCGCCAGCAGCTTGGACAGGGGGCCCAATGAGCAGTTCTTC.

The chain recombines TRBV9 with TRBJ2-4; no firm D call. This CDR3 contains 13 residues. Germline values: CDR1 SGDLS, CDR2 YYNGEE. The germline V and J ends were trimmed by 0 bases and 2 bases, with 3 bases remaining between them. CDR3 loop: CASSVGSKNIQYF. DNA for the CDR3: TGTGCCAGCAGCGTAGGATCCAAAAACATTCAGTACTTC. Looking up the rest from reference TRBV9 and TRBJ2-4 gives the full variable domain: DSGVTQTPKHLITATGQRVTLRCSPRSGDLSVYWYQQSLDQGLQFLIQYYNGEERAKGNILERFSAQQFPDLHSELNLSSLELGDSALYFCASSVGSKNIQYFGAGTRLSVL.

This clonotype occurred a few times. The chain employs TRBV11-2 and TRBJ2-1, with D possibly TRBD2 on 6 matching bases. CDR1 SGHAT and CDR2 FQNNGV come from the germline V gene. This CDR3 region has 15 residues. V was clipped by 7 bases and J by 0 bases, with 13 bases between them. The CDR3 coding sequence is TGTGCCAGCATCCCGGGACTCAGCTCCTACAATGAGCAGTTCTTC. This codes for CASIPGLSSYNEQFF.

In its sample, this clonotype was seen a few times. The chain carries TRBV7-2 and TRBJ1-4; unclear D gene. The germline gives CDR1 SGHTA, CDR2 FQGNSA. V dropped 2 bases and J dropped 0 bases, with 13 bases sitting between them. The CDR3 loop spans 17 amino acids. The CDR3 DNA follows: TGTGCCAGCAGCTTATTCTCCACCTTACCAACTAATGAAAAACTGTTTTTT. Residues: CASSLFSTLPTNEKLFF.

The chain recombines TRBV2 with TRBJ2-3; 9 bases align to TRBD1. Trimming cost V 6 bases and J 2 bases; bases outside gene matches: 9. The germline CDR1 and CDR2 sequences are SNHLY and FYNNEI. The CDR3 is 16 residues long. The CDR3 loop reads CASRGQGRGPTDTQYF. The CDR3 coding sequence is TGTGCCAGCAGGGGACAGGGAAGGGGCCCCACAGATACGCAGTATTTT.